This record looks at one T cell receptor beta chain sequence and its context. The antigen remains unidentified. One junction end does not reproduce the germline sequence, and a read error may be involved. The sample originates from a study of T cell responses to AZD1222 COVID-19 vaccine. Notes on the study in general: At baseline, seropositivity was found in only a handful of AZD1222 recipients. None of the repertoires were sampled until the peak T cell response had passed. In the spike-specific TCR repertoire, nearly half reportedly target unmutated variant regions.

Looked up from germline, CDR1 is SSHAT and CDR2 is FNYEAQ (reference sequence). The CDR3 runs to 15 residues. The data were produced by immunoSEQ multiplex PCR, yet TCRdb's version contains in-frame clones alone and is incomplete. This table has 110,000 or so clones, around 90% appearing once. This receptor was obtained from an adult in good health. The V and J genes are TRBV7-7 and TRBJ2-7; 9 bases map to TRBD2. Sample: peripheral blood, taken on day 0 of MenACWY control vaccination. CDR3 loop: CASSPRLAGFYEQYF. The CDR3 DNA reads TGTGCTAGCAGCCCCCGGCTAGCGGGGTTCTACGAGCAGTACTTC.